Listed below are T cell receptor beta chains from one sample, sequenced in a study of blood T cell repertoires in COVID-19. Profiled with immunoSEQ multiplex PCR; TCRdb holds only in-frame clones, not every one. In the table there are around 250,000 clones, roughly 80% of which are singletons. Input material: PBMCs or T cells enriched from blood (not recorded which). The receptors derive from a man in his fifties who had recovered from COVID-19. Each CDR3 is given with its conserved first and last residue. Fields, in order: D gene, clone size, V gene, J gene, CDR3 protein, CDR3 DNA. D genes are given only for firm matches. Clone size is stated in some rows and not others, as once, few, many or a class when expanded.

d_gene: .
abundance: .
v_gene: TRBV2
j_gene: TRBJ1-1
CDR3aa: CASHRDTEAFF
CDR3nt: TGTGCCAGCCACAGGGACACTGAAGCTTTCTTT

d_gene: .
abundance: .
v_gene: TRBV19
j_gene: TRBJ2-1
CDR3aa: CASSIDPEPFPGNEQFF
CDR3nt: TGTGCCAGTAGTATAGATCCAGAGCCCTTTCCCGGGAATGAGCAGTTCTTC

d_gene: .
abundance: .
v_gene: TRBV6-5
j_gene: TRBJ1-4
CDR3aa: CASSRGSPNEKLFF
CDR3nt: TGTGCCAGCAGTCGGGGGTCGCCGAATGAAAAACTGTTTTTT

d_gene: .
abundance: .
v_gene: TRBV7-8
j_gene: TRBJ1-1
CDR3aa: CASSPGGEEAFF
CDR3nt: TGTGCCAGCAGCCCCGGAGGGGAGGAAGCTTTCTTT

d_gene: .
abundance: .
v_gene: TRBV12-3/TRBV12-4
j_gene: TRBJ2-3
CDR3aa: CASSLALYTQYF
CDR3nt: TGTGCCAGCAGTTTAGCTCTGTATACGCAGTATTTT

d_gene: .
abundance: .
v_gene: TRBV7-2
j_gene: TRBJ2-6
CDR3aa: CASSFSSGANVLTF
CDR3nt: TGTGCCAGCAGCTTCAGCTCTGGGGCCAACGTCCTGACTTTC

d_gene: TRBD2
abundance: .
v_gene: TRBV6-4
j_gene: TRBJ2-3
CDR3aa: CASSEGERGADTQYF
CDR3nt: TGTGCCAGCAGTGAAGGGGAGCGGGGGGCAGATACGCAGTATTTT

d_gene: .
abundance: once
v_gene: TRBV4-2
j_gene: TRBJ2-1
CDR3aa: CASSQDLVGTGYNEQFF
CDR3nt: TGTGCCAGCAGCCAAGATCTAGTAGGAACGGGTTACAATGAGCAGTTCTTC

d_gene: TRBD1
abundance: .
v_gene: TRBV4-2
j_gene: TRBJ2-1
CDR3aa: CASSPGGQGALSYNEQFF
CDR3nt: TGTGCCAGCAGCCCAGGTGGACAGGGGGCTTTATCTTACAATGAGCAGTTCTTC

d_gene: .
abundance: .
v_gene: TRBV19
j_gene: TRBJ1-1
CDR3aa: CASWAGFTEAFF
CDR3nt: TGTGCCAGCTGGGCAGGGTTCACTGAAGCTTTCTTT

d_gene: .
abundance: .
v_gene: TRBV19
j_gene: TRBJ1-4
CDR3aa: CASSRAGAVEKLFF
CDR3nt: TGTGCCAGTAGCCGCGCGGGGGCTGTGGAAAAACTGTTTTTT

d_gene: .
abundance: .
v_gene: TRBV3-1/TRBV3-2
j_gene: TRBJ2-4
CDR3aa: CASSQDTGRDIQYF
CDR3nt: TGTGCCAGCAGCCAAGATACAGGGAGGGACATTCAGTACTTC

d_gene: TRBD1
abundance: .
v_gene: TRBV5-1
j_gene: TRBJ1-3
CDR3aa: CASSWGQAFSGNTIYF
CDR3nt: TGCGCCAGCAGCTGGGGACAGGCCTTCTCTGGAAACACCATATATTTT

d_gene: TRBD2
abundance: .
v_gene: TRBV28
j_gene: TRBJ2-7
CDR3aa: CASSTQIQDPTSGIGYEQYF
CDR3nt: TGTGCCAGCAGTACCCAAATTCAAGATCCGACTAGCGGGATAGGGTACGAGCAGTACTTC

d_gene: TRBD1
abundance: .
v_gene: TRBV7-9
j_gene: TRBJ1-6
CDR3aa: CASSLAGQYNSPLHF
CDR3nt: TGTGCCAGCAGCTTAGCGGGACAGTATAATTCACCCCTCCACTTT

d_gene: TRBD1
abundance: .
v_gene: TRBV5-5
j_gene: TRBJ2-2
CDR3aa: CASSLQGANTGELFF
CDR3nt: TGTGCCAGCAGCTTACAGGGGGCGAACACCGGGGAGCTGTTTTTT

d_gene: .
abundance: .
v_gene: TRBV2
j_gene: TRBJ1-4
CDR3aa: CASRWSGDGKLFF
CDR3nt: TGTGCCAGCAGGTGGTCGGGGGACGGAAAACTGTTTTTT

d_gene: .
abundance: .
v_gene: TRBV6-1
j_gene: TRBJ2-7
CDR3aa: CASSEGWAGYYEQYF
CDR3nt: TGTGCCAGCAGTGAGGGATGGGCAGGGTACTACGAGCAGTACTTC

d_gene: .
abundance: .
v_gene: TRBV6-9
j_gene: TRBJ1-2
CDR3aa: CASIDLRVYSYGYTF
CDR3nt: TGTGCCAGCATTGACCTCCGGGTTTACTCCTATGGCTACACCTTC

d_gene: TRBD1
abundance: few
v_gene: TRBV7-6
j_gene: TRBJ1-3
CDR3aa: CASSAGQGGNTIYF
CDR3nt: TGTGCCAGCAGCGCGGGACAGGGGGGAAACACCATATATTTT

d_gene: .
abundance: once
v_gene: TRBV4-3
j_gene: TRBJ1-5
CDR3aa: CASSWSRDQPQHF
CDR3nt: TGCGCCAGCAGCTGGAGTCGCGATCAGCCCCAGCATTTT

d_gene: TRBD1
abundance: .
v_gene: TRBV10-1
j_gene: TRBJ1-2
CDR3aa: CASGDDRVYGYTF
CDR3nt: TGCGCCAGCGGGGACGACAGGGTCTATGGCTACACCTTC

d_gene: TRBD1
abundance: .
v_gene: TRBV15
j_gene: TRBJ1-5
CDR3aa: CATSKSGTGGNQPQHF
CDR3nt: TGTGCCACCAGTAAATCCGGGACAGGGGGCAATCAGCCCCAGCATTTT

d_gene: .
abundance: .
v_gene: TRBV9
j_gene: TRBJ2-2
CDR3aa: CASSVDRPRGTGELFF
CDR3nt: TGTGCCAGCAGCGTCGACAGGCCCCGCGGGACCGGGGAGCTGTTTTTT

d_gene: TRBD2
abundance: .
v_gene: TRBV9
j_gene: TRBJ2-3
CDR3aa: CASRTSPRGGDTQYF
CDR3nt: TGTGCCAGCAGAACCTCTCCCCGGGGGGGAGATACGCAGTATTTT

d_gene: TRBD2
abundance: .
v_gene: TRBV19
j_gene: TRBJ2-3
CDR3aa: CASSTLTSATDTQYF
CDR3nt: TGTGCCAGTAGTACCTTGACTAGCGCCACAGATACGCAGTATTTT

d_gene: .
abundance: .
v_gene: TRBV5-4
j_gene: TRBJ1-2
CDR3aa: CASSYSGAGGYTF
CDR3nt: TGTGCCAGCAGCTACTCAGGGGCAGGTGGCTACACCTTC